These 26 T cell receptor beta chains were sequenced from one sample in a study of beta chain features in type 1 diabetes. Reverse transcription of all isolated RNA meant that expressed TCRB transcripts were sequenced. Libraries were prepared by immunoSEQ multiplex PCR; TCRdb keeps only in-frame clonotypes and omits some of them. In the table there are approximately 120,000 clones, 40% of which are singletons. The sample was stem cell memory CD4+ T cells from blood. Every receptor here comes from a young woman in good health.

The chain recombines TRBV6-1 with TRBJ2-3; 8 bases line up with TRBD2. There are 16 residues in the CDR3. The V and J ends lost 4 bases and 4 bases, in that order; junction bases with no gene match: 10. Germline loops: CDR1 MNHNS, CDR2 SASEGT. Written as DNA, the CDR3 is TGTGCCAGCAGTGCCAGTAGCGGGATGAGGGCAGATACGCAGTATTTT. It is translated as CASSASSGMRADTQYF.

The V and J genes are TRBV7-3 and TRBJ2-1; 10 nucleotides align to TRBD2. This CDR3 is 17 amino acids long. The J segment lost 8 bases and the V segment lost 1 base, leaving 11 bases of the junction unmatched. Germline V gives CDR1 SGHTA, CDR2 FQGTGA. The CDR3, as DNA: TGTGCCAGCAGCTTAAGGACAGGGCTAGCGGGAGTACATGAGCAGTTCTTC. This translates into CASSLRTGLAGVHEQFF.

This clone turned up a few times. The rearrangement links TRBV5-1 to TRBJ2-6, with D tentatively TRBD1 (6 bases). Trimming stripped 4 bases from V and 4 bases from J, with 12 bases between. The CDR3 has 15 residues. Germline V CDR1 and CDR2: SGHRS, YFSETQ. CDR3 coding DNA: TGCGCCAGCAGCCAACAGGGTGGCGGGGCCAACGTCCTGACTTTC. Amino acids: CASSQQGGGANVLTF. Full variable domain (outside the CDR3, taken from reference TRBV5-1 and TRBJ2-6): KAGVTQTPRYLIKTRGQQVTLSCSPISGHRSVSWYQQTPGQGLQFLFEYFSETQRNKGNFPGRFSGRQFSNSRSEMNVSTLELGDSALYLCASSQQGGGANVLTFGAGSRLTVL.

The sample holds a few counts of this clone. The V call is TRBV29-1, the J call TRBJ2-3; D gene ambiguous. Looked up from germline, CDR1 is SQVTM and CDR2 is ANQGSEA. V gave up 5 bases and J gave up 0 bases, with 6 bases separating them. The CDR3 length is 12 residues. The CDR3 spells CSVTGSTDTQYF. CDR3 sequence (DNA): TGCAGCGTTACCGGGAGCACAGATACGCAGTATTTT.

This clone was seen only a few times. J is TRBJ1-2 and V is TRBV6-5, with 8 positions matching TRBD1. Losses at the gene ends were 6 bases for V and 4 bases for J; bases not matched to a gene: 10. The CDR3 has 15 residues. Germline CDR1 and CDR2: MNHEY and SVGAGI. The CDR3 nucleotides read TGTGCCAGCAGAAAACAGGGGGAGAAAAGCTATGGCTACACCTTC. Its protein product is CASRKQGEKSYGYTF.

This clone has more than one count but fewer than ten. CDR3 DNA: TGTGCCAGCAGCGTATCTGGAGGGGAAATCGAAAAACTGTTTTTT. Encoded protein: CASSVSGGEIEKLFF. The V call is TRBV9, the J call TRBJ1-4; TRBD1 might be the D (5 bases). The V gene lost 1 base and the J gene lost 8 bases, with 15 bases spanning the gap. CDR1 SGDLS and CDR2 YYNGEE come from the germline V gene. The CDR3 totals 15 residues.

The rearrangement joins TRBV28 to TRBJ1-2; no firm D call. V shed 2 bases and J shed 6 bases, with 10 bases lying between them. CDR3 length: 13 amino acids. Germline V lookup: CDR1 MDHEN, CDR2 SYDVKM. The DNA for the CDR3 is TGTGCCAGCAGTTTACCCCCCGGAGATGGCTACACCTTC. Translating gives CASSLPPGDGYTF.

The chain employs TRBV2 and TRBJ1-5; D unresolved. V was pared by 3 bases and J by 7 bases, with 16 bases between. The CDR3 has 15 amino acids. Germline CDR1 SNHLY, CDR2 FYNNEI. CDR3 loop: CASSDILGGKQPQHF. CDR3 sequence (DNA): TGTGCCAGCAGTGACATTCTGGGAGGGAAGCAGCCCCAGCATTTT.

CDR3 protein: CASNIPGTNNEQFF. CDR3 in DNA: TGTGCCAGCAATATTCCCGGGACTAACAATGAGCAGTTCTTC. The gene calls are TRBV2 and TRBJ2-1; TRBD2 agrees at 7 bases. Germline CDR1 is SNHLY and CDR2 is FYNNEI. V lost 7 bases to trimming and J lost 5 bases; unmatched junction nucleotides: 8. This CDR3 has 14 amino acids.

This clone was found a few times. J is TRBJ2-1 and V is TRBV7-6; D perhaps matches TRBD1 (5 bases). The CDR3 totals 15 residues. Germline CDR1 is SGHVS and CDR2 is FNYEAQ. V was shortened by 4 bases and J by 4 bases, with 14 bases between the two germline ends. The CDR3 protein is CASSSLRRDYNEQFF. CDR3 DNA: TGTGCCAGCAGCTCCCTCCGCAGGGATTACAATGAGCAGTTCTTC.

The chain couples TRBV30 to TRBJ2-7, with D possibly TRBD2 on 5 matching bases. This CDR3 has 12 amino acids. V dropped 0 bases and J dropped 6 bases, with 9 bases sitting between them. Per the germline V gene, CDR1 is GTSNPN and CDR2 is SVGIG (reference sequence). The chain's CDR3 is CAWSVLAPEQYF. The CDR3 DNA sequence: TGTGCCTGGAGTGTTTTAGCGCCCGAGCAGTACTTC.

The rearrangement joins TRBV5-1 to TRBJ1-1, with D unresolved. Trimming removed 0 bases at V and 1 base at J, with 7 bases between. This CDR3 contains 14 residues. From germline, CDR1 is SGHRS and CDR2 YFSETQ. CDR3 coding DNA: TGCGCCAGCAGCTTGGGCTCAGAGAACACTGAAGCTTTCTTT. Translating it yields CASSLGSENTEAFF.

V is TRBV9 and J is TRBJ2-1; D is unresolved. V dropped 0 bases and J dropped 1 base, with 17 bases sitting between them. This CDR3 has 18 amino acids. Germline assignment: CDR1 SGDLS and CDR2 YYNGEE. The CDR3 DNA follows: TGTGCCAGCAGCGTAGGTTTAAGGTCTAGTGTTTCCTACAATGAGCAGTTCTTC. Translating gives CASSVGLRSSVSYNEQFF.

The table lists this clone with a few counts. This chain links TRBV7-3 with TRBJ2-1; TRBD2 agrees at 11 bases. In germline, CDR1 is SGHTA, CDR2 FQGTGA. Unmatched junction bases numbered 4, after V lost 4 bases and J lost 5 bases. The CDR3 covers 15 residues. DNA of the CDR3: TGTGCCAGCAGCTCCGGGACTAGCGGCAACAATGAGCAGTTCTTC. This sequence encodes CASSSGTSGNNEQFF.

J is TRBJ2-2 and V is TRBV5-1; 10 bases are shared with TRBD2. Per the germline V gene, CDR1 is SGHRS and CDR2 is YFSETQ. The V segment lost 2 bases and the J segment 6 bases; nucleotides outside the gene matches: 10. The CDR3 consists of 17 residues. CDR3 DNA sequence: TGCGCCAGCAGCTTAGATAGCGGGAGGCAAGGCGCCGGGGAGCTGTTTTTT. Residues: CASSLDSGRQGAGELFF.

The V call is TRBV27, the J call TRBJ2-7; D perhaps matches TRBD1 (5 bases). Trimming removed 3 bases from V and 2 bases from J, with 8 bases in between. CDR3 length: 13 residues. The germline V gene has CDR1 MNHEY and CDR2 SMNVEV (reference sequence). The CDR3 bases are TGTGCCAGCAGTTTTGGCAGGGCCTACGAGCAGTACTTC. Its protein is CASSFGRAYEQYF.

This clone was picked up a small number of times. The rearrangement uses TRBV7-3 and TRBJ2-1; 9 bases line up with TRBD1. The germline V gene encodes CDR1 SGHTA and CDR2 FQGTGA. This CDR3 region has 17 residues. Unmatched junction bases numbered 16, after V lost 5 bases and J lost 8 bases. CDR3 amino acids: CASSPYPRQGGKDEQFF. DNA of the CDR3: TGTGCCAGCAGCCCCTATCCCAGACAGGGGGGGAAGGATGAGCAGTTCTTC.

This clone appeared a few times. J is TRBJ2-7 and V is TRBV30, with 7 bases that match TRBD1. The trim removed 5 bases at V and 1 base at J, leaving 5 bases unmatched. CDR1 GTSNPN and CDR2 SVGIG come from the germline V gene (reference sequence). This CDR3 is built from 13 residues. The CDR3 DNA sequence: TGTGCCTGGTGTCGGGACAGATCCTACGAGCAGTACTTC. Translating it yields CAWCRDRSYEQYF.

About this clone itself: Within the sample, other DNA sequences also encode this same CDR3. CDR3 loop: CASSPGQGSNQPQHF. CDR3 DNA: TGTGCCAGCAGCCCCGGACAAGGAAGCAATCAGCCCCAGCATTTT. The chain links TRBV7-9 to TRBJ1-5, with D tentatively TRBD1 (5 bases). The CDR3 extends over 15 amino acids. Looked up from germline, CDR1 is SEHNR and CDR2 is FQNEAQ (reference sequence). Trimming removed 5 bases from V and 1 base from J, with 12 bases in between.

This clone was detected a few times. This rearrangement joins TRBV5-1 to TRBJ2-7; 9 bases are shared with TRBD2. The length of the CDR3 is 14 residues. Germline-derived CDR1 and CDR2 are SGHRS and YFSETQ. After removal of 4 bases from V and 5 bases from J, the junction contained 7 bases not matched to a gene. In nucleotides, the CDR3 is TGCGCCAGCAGCCGATCTAGCGGGGCAAACGAGCAGTACTTC. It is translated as CASSRSSGANEQYF.

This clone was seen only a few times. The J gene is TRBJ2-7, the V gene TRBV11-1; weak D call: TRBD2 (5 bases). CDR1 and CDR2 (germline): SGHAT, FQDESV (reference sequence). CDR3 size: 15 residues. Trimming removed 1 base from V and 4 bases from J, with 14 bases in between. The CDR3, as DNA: TGTGCCAGCAGCTTAGATAATATGGGGAGATACGAGCAGTACTTC. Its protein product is CASSLDNMGRYEQYF.

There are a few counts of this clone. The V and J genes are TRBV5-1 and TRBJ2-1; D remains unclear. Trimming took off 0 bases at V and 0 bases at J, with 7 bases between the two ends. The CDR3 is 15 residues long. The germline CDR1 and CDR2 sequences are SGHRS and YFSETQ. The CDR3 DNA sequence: TGCGCCAGCAGCTTGGACGGTAACTCCTACAATGAGCAGTTCTTC. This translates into CASSLDGNSYNEQFF.

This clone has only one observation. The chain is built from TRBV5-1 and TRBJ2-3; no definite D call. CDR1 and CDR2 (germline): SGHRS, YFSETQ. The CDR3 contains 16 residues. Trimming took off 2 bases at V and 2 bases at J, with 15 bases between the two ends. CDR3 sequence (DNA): TGCGCCAGCAGCTTAGATTACAATAGACACACAGATACGCAGTATTTT. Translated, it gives CASSLDYNRHTDTQYF.

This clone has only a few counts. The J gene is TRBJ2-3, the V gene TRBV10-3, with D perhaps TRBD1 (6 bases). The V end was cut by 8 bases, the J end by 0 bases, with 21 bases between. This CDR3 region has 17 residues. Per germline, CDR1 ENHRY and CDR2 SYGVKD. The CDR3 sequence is CAILKGSGTRSTDTQYF. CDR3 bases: TGTGCCATCCTGAAGGGGTCCGGGACACGTAGCACAGATACGCAGTATTTT.

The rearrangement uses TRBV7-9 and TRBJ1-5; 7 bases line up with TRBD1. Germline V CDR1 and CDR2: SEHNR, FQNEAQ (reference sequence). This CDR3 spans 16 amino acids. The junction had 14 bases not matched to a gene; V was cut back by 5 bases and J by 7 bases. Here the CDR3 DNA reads TGTGCCAGCAGCCCAGGAAACAGGGGCGCCGGACAGCCCCAGCATTTT. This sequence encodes CASSPGNRGAGQPQHF.

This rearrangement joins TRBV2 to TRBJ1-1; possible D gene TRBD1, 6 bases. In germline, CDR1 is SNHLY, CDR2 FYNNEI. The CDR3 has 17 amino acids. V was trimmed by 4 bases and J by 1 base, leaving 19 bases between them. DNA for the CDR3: TGTGCCAGCAGTGGTTTCGACAGGAGGAGCGCGAACACTGAAGCTTTCTTT. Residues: CASSGFDRRSANTEAFF.